These T cell receptor beta chains were read from a single sample in a study of CD8 T cells in Susac syndrome. TCRdb processed the immunoSEQ multiplex PCR reads anew with MiXCR; each CDR3 protein has one entry. The sample has 200,000 or so distinct CDR3 sequences; approximately 94% are singletons. The specimen sequenced was CD4+ T cells from PBMCs. All receptors derive from a human donor with Susac syndrome. Both conserved end residues are part of each CDR3. D genes are given only for firm matches. A clone size is listed for some rows: how often the clone was seen (once, few, many), or a class if it is expanded.

size	V	D	J	DNA	CDR3
.	TRBV4-1	TRBD2	TRBJ2-1	TGCGCCAGCAGCCAAGCTAGCGGGGGGATAGTCGAGGATGAGCAGTTCTTC	CASSQASGGIVEDEQFF
once	TRBV11-1	.	TRBJ2-2	TGTGCCAGCAGCCGGGACCCTACGAGGACCGGGGAGCTGTTTTTT	CASSRDPTRTGELFF
.	TRBV9	.	TRBJ2-5	TGTGCCAGCAGCGTCGACAGGTCCCAAGAGACCCAGTACTTC	CASSVDRSQETQYF
.	TRBV7-3	TRBD1	TRBJ2-2	TGTGCCAGCAGCCTTGTACAGGGGGCCCGGTTAAGAATGACCGGGGAGCTGTTTTTT	CASSLVQGARLRMTGELFF
.	TRBV2	.	TRBJ1-2	TGTGCCAGTCTCCGACAGCCATCTAACTATGGCTACACCTTC	CASLRQPSNYGYTF
.	TRBV24-1	.	TRBJ2-2	TGTGCCACCAGTGACACCGGGACATTGAACACCGGGGAGCTGTTTTTT	CATSDTGTLNTGELFF
.	TRBV20-1	TRBD2	TRBJ2-2	TGCAGTGCTAGGGGGGGGACTGCGAACACCGGGGAGCTGTTTTTT	CSARGGTANTGELFF
.	TRBV9	.	TRBJ1-4	TGTGCCAGCAGCGTAAAGGATGAAAAACTGTTTTTT	CASSVKDEKLFF
.	TRBV12-5	.	TRBJ1-2	TGTGCTAGTGGTTTGGTAACGGGGACCAACTATGGCTACACCTTC	CASGLVTGTNYGYTF
.	TRBV29-1	.	TRBJ1-5	TGCAGCGTCGGGGGGGGCGGGCGCAATCAGCCCCAGCATTTT	CSVGGGGRNQPQHF
.	TRBV11-2	.	TRBJ2-7	TGTGCCAGCAAATCCGCGTGGTCTGCCTACGAGCAGTACTTC	CASKSAWSAYEQYF
.	TRBV20-1	.	TRBJ2-2	TGCAGTGCTAGAGGGGGCGTTACGGCCGGGGAGCTGTTTTTT	CSARGGVTAGELFF
once	TRBV28	TRBD2	TRBJ2-5	TGTGCCAGTAAACTAGCGGGGACCTTGCAAGAGACCCAGTACTTC	CASKLAGTLQETQYF
.	TRBV30	.	TRBJ1-1	TGTGCCTGGAGTCAAGGACAGATGAACACTGAAGCTTTCTTT	CAWSQGQMNTEAFF
.	TRBV6-5	.	TRBJ2-7	TGTGCCAGCAGCATGACAGCGAACTCCTACGAGCAGTACTTC	CASSMTANSYEQYF
.	TRBV27	.	TRBJ1-1	TGTGCCAGCAGTTTCCAGGGCCGGAACACTGAAGCTTTCTTT	CASSFQGRNTEAFF
.	TRBV20-1	TRBD1	TRBJ1-1	TGCAGTGCTAGATCGACAGGGTGGACCCCTGAAGCTTTCTTT	CSARSTGWTPEAFF
.	TRBV28	.	TRBJ1-5	TGTGCCAGCAGTTTTGCAGGGCTCAGCAATCAGCCCCAGCATTTT	CASSFAGLSNQPQHF
.	TRBV7-9	TRBD1	TRBJ2-2	TGTGCCACCGCGGGACAGGGAGGCACCGGGGAGCTGTTTTTT	CATAGQGGTGELFF
.	TRBV28	.	TRBJ2-1	TGTGCCAGCAGTTTATGGAAACAGGGGGGGTGGCAGTTCTTC	CASSLWKQGGWQFF
.	TRBV9	TRBD1	TRBJ1-2	TGTGCCAGCAGCGTCGGGACAGGGGGTGGCTACACCTTC	CASSVGTGGGYTF
.	TRBV2	.	TRBJ2-7	TGTGCCAGCTCTCTAGCTATGTCCTACGAGCAGTACTTC	CASSLAMSYEQYF
.	TRBV9	TRBD1	TRBJ1-2	TGTGCCAGCAGCGCACACCGGGACAGACGTCTCGGCTACACCTTC	CASSAHRDRRLGYTF
.	TRBV29-1	TRBD1	TRBJ2-7	TGCAGCTCAAGACAGGGTAAAGGGAACGAGCAGTACTTC	CSSRQGKGNEQYF
.	TRBV28	.	TRBJ1-2	TGTGCCAGCAGTTTTGGGAGTGCTAACTATGGCTACACCTTC	CASSFGSANYGYTF
.	TRBV12-3/TRBV12-4	.	TRBJ1-6	TGTGCCAGCAGGGGACTCGGAGGAGAACCCCTCCACTTT	CASRGLGGEPLHF
.	TRBV12-3/TRBV12-4	.	TRBJ1-1	TGTGCCAGCAGTTTAGGTAGCCAGGGAGGTTTGACTGAAGCTTTCTTT	CASSLGSQGGLTEAFF
.	TRBV20-1	.	TRBJ2-4	TGCAGTGCTATCAGGGGATTCGATGGCAAAAACATTCAGTACTTC	CSAIRGFDGKNIQYF